The clone carrying this T cell receptor (beta chain) was seen at least ten times. This sample was taken from a study of T-cell reconstitution after alpha-beta-depleted transplantation in children. This CDR3 contains 15 residues. Germline loops: CDR1 DFQATT, CDR2 SNEGSKA (reference sequence). With 0 bases clipped from V and 3 bases from J, the junction kept 7 bases outside the gene matches. The TCRbeta library incorporated unique molecular identifiers. TCRdb fed the PCR reads into MiXCR, producing one record per CDR3 protein. The sample records about 170,000 distinct CDR3 sequences, around 10% being singletons.

The input for sequencing was PBMCs, taken before TCRalphabeta/CD19-depleted stem cell transplant. The clonotype comes from a boy aged 2 to 10 with acute myeloid leukemia, due to receive a stem cell transplant. This chain links TRBV20-1 with TRBJ2-7; 8 nucleotides agree with TRBD2. CDR3 region: CSARDRSGSYYEQYF. The CDR3 nucleotides read TGCAGTGCTAGAGATCGGAGCGGGAGTTACTACGAGCAGTACTTC.